The 24 T cell receptor beta chains given below trace back to one sample, sequenced in a study of identical twins. TCRdb analysed the 5' RACE reads with MiXCR anew, one entry per CDR3 protein. The sample yields approximately 260,000 distinct CDR3 sequences, about 8.9% seen once. The data also belong to a second study, concerning yellow fever vaccine responses in identical twins.

Sequenced sample: CD8+ T cells sorted from blood. The receptors originated from a woman under 30 in good health.

This clonotype has a count of ten or more. The chain has TRBV29-1 and TRBJ1-1; D not resolved. V was clipped by 0 bases and J by 0 bases, with 5 bases between them. CDR1 and CDR2 from the germline V gene are SQVTM and ANQGSEA. The CDR3 has 13 amino acids. The DNA for the CDR3 is TGCAGCGTTGAAGAGGGCATGAACACTGAAGCTTTCTTT. This gives the protein CSVEEGMNTEAFF.

In its sample, this clonotype was seen a few times. V usage is TRBV5-5 and J usage is TRBJ2-7; D may correspond to TRBD1 or TRBD2 (6 bases each). Germline V gene data show CDR1 as SGHKS and CDR2 as YYEKEE (reference sequence). V was cut by 2 bases and J by 3 bases, with 15 bases left in between. The CDR3 consists of 15 residues. CDR3 protein: CASSFGGGGYYEQYF. As DNA, the CDR3 is TGTGCCAGCAGCTTCGGTGGAGGGGGGTACTACGAGCAGTACTTC.

This chain connects TRBV4-3 to TRBJ2-1; D gene uncertain. V dropped 2 bases and J dropped 0 bases, with 8 bases sitting between them. Germline V gives CDR1 LGHNA, CDR2 YSLEER. The CDR3 runs to 15 residues. CDR3 coding DNA: TGCGCCAGCAGCCAAAGAGTGAGCTCCTACAATGAGCAGTTCTTC. Protein sequence: CASSQRVSSYNEQFF.

The V gene is TRBV6-2 or TRBV6-3, the J gene TRBJ2-3, with 12 bases identical to TRBD2. In germline, CDR1 is MNHEY, CDR2 SVGEGT. V was clipped by 6 bases and J by 6 bases; unmatched bases: 13. This CDR3 has 17 residues. DNA for the CDR3: TGTGCCAGCAGCTATCGACTAGCGGGGGACCCCGGGGATACGCAGTATTTT. Its translation is CASSYRLAGDPGDTQYF.

Many counts were recorded for this clonotype. The chain uses TRBV25-1 and TRBJ2-7; TRBD2 agrees at 8 bases. There are 13 residues in the CDR3. V trimming: 10 bases; J trimming: 0 bases; junction bases outside the gene matches: 5. Germline V lookup: CDR1 MGHDK, CDR2 SYGVNS. The CDR3 DNA follows: TGTGCCACCGAGACTAGCGACTCCTACGAGCAGTACTTC. This codes for CATETSDSYEQYF.

The chain combines TRBV29-1 with TRBJ2-7, with TRBD1 matching over 8 bases. CDR3 length: 14 residues. V was clipped by 7 bases and J by 1 base; unmatched bases: 9. Germline V lookup: CDR1 SQVTM, CDR2 ANQGSEA. The CDR3 nucleotides read TGCAGCGCCGAAACCGGGACAGGTTCCTACGAGCAGTACTTC. It is translated as CSAETGTGSYEQYF.

This clonotype was recorded a few times. This sequence joins TRBV29-1 and TRBJ2-7; TRBD1 might be the D (7 bases). Trimming removed 6 bases at V and 5 bases at J, with 17 bases between. Germline V gives CDR1 SQVTM, CDR2 ANQGSEA. The CDR3 spans 13 residues. CDR3 in DNA: TGCAGCGTCCCAAATCAGGGGGGACACGAGCAGTACTTC. Residues: CSVPNQGGHEQYF.

This clonotype was counted at least ten times. V and J are TRBV29-1 and TRBJ2-3; no firm D call. This CDR3 has 13 amino acids. Germline loops: CDR1 SQVTM, CDR2 ANQGSEA. The V gene lost 4 bases and the J gene lost 4 bases, with 12 bases spanning the gap. The CDR3 nucleotides are TGCAGCGTTGGCGCAACGAGCGCAGATACGCAGTATTTT. Protein: CSVGATSADTQYF.

The chain carries TRBV20-1 and TRBJ2-7; 9 nucleotides match TRBD1. V lost 0 bases, J lost 0 bases, and 12 bases stayed unmatched. The CDR3 runs to 18 residues. CDR1 DFQATT and CDR2 SNEGSKA come from the germline V gene (reference sequence). The CDR3 protein is CSARDLVGTGYNSYEQYF. The CDR3 nucleotides read TGCAGTGCTAGAGATCTGGTGGGGACAGGGTACAACTCCTACGAGCAGTACTTC.

Only a few counts were recorded for this clonotype. The rearrangement links TRBV27 to TRBJ2-3, with a weak D call TRBD1 (5 bases). The V and J ends lost 5 bases and 5 bases respectively, with 14 bases between them. There are 14 residues in the CDR3. In germline, CDR1 is MNHEY, CDR2 SMNVEV (reference sequence). The CDR3 loop reads CASSPDLQGDTQYF. CDR3 bases: TGTGCCAGCAGTCCTGACCTGCAGGGAGATACGCAGTATTTT.

Judged by abundance, this clonotype is large (0.1 to 1%). This sequence joins TRBV14 and TRBJ2-3; weak D call: TRBD2 (5 bases). The CDR3 has 15 amino acids. Germline lookup yields CDR1 SGHDN and CDR2 FVKESK. V lost 4 bases to trimming and J lost 1 base, with 12 bases between them. The CDR3 protein is CASSRPLGGTDTQYF. CDR3 nucleotides: TGTGCCAGCAGCCGCCCTCTCGGGGGCACAGATACGCAGTATTTT.

Only a few counts were recorded for this clonotype. This sequence joins TRBV12-5 and TRBJ1-5; 10 bases match TRBD1. V lost 8 bases and J lost 4; bases outside the gene matches: 8. The CDR3 has 15 residues. The germline gives CDR1 LGHNT, CDR2 FRNRAP. DNA of the CDR3: TGTGCTAGTCCGACCGGGACAGGGGTGAATCAGCCCCAGCATTTT. This translates into CASPTGTGVNQPQHF.

This clonotype came up a few times. The chain combines TRBV5-1 with TRBJ2-1; TRBD1 is a possible D gene (5 bases). The germline CDR1 and CDR2 sequences are SGHRS and YFSETQ. The CDR3 has 14 amino acids. V dropped 7 bases and J dropped 5 bases, with 16 bases sitting between them. CDR3 sequence reads: CASRSRGSDNEQFF. CDR3 DNA: TGCGCCAGCCGCTCAAGGGGTTCCGACAATGAGCAGTTCTTC.

This clonotype showed up many times. V and J are TRBV5-1 and TRBJ2-7; possible D gene TRBD1, 6 bases. The CDR3 consists of 14 residues. Germline V gene lookup returns CDR1 SGHRS and CDR2 YFSETQ. Trimming stripped 5 bases from V and 5 bases from J, with 17 bases between. Here the CDR3 reads CASSPSQGFNEQYF. For the CDR3, the DNA is TGCGCCAGCAGTCCTTCCCAGGGGTTCAACGAGCAGTACTTC.

Of note for this clonotype: At one boundary the junction diverges from the germline segment, which might be a read error. V is TRBV28 and J is TRBJ2-1; a weak D match, TRBD1 (5 bases). This CDR3 region has 16 residues. The germline CDR1 and CDR2 sequences are MDHEN and SYDVKM. CDR3 sequence reads: CASSNLALGDDNEQLF. In nucleotides, the CDR3 is TGTGCCAGCAGTAATTTAGCCTTAGGGGATGACAATGAGCAGCTCTTC.

The V gene is TRBV5-1, the J gene TRBJ1-1; tentatively, D is TRBD1 (6 bases). The germline V gene has CDR1 SGHRS and CDR2 YFSETQ. The CDR3 is 17 amino acids. V dropped 1 base and J dropped 2 bases, with 18 bases sitting between them. CDR3 DNA sequence: TGCGCCAGCAGCTTGTATTTCGGTCCGGGACAAAACACTGAAGCTTTCTTT. Encoded protein: CASSLYFGPGQNTEAFF. The entire variable domain, with the rest obtained from reference TRBV5-1 and TRBJ1-1, is as follows: KAGVTQTPRYLIKTRGQQVTLSCSPISGHRSVSWYQQTPGQGLQFLFEYFSETQRNKGNFPGRFSGRQFSNSRSEMNVSTLELGDSALYLCASSLYFGPGQNTEAFFGQGTRLTVV.

This chain links TRBV13 with TRBJ2-3; 10 nucleotides match TRBD2. The germline V gene has CDR1 PRHDT and CDR2 FYEKMQ (reference sequence). This CDR3 spans 13 amino acids. V lost 10 bases and J lost 4; bases outside the gene matches: 5. CDR3 DNA: TGTGCCACTGGGACTAGCGTTCCAGATACGCAGTATTTT. As protein: CATGTSVPDTQYF.

In its sample, this clonotype was seen a few times. J is TRBJ1-2 and V is TRBV7-8; D remains ambiguous. The CDR3 covers 14 residues. Trimming removed 7 bases from V and 2 bases from J, with 14 bases in between. Germline CDR1 is SGHVS and CDR2 is FQNEAQ. CDR3 DNA: TGTGCCAGCACCCCACTGGAGTACAACTATGGCTACACCTTC. Translating gives CASTPLEYNYGYTF.

The sample holds a few counts of this clonotype. The chain links TRBV7-6 to TRBJ2-7, with D maybe TRBD1 (5 bases). V lost 1 base and J 5 bases, leaving 15 bases between the germline ends. CDR3 length equals 15 residues. Looked up from germline, CDR1 is SGHVS and CDR2 is FNYEAQ. Written as DNA, the CDR3 is TGTGCCAGCAGCTTAGAGGCAGGCAGCAGGGACGAGCAGTACTTC. Protein product: CASSLEAGSRDEQYF. Variable domain in full (rest from reference TRBV7-6 and TRBJ2-7): GAGVSQSPRYKVTKRGQDVALRCDPISGHVSLYWYRQALGQGPEFLTYFNYEAQQDKSGLPNDRFSAERPEGSISTLTIQRTEQRDSAMYRCASSLEAGSRDEQYFGPGTRLTVT.

This clonotype was counted ten times or more. The V gene is TRBV4-3, the J gene TRBJ2-7; no reliable D call. The CDR3 length is 13 residues. CDR1 is LGHNA and CDR2 is YSLEER in the germline V gene. Deletions cut 4 bases from V and 4 bases from J, with 11 bases between. CDR3 coding DNA: TGCGCCAGCAGCCTTAAGATAGAGTACGAGCAGTACTTC. Residues: CASSLKIEYEQYF.

This chain links TRBV27 with TRBJ2-3; 11 nucleotides agree with TRBD1. CDR3 length: 15 residues. Germline V lookup: CDR1 MNHEY, CDR2 SMNVEV (reference sequence). The trim removed 5 bases at V and 6 bases at J, leaving 7 bases unmatched. CDR3 sequence: CASSPGTGGLDTQYF. The CDR3 DNA reads TGTGCCAGCAGTCCCGGGACAGGGGGTCTGGATACGCAGTATTTT.

This clonotype has a handful of counts. This chain connects TRBV10-3 to TRBJ2-2; D is undetermined. Germline V gene lookup returns CDR1 ENHRY and CDR2 SYGVKD. The CDR3 is made up of 11 amino acids. The V end was cut by 3 bases, the J end by 7 bases, with 3 bases between. CDR3 sequence (DNA): TGTGCCATCAGTGAAGGCGGGGAGCTGTTTTTT. Translated: CAISEGGELFF.

This clonotype was recorded many times. V usage is TRBV12-3 or TRBV12-4 and J usage is TRBJ2-7; no clear D gene. CDR3 length equals 13 residues. The V end was cut by 8 bases, the J end by 3 bases, with 14 bases between. CDR3 amino acids: CASRRTVGYEQYF. CDR3 nucleotide sequence: TGTGCCAGCCGACGGACCGTCGGCTACGAGCAGTACTTC.

This clonotype has only a few counts. The chain combines TRBV12-3 or TRBV12-4 with TRBJ2-4; no clear D gene. V was pared by 4 bases and J by 5 bases, with 18 bases between. The CDR3 has 16 residues. As DNA, the CDR3 is TGTGCCAGCAGTTCGGGCCCCCCCGAATATGAAAACATTCAGTACTTC. Protein product: CASSSGPPEYENIQYF.